This TCR beta chain was sequenced in a study of control samples from healthy donors and cancer patients. The CDR3 covers 18 residues. Germline-derived CDR1 and CDR2 are SGHDN and FVKESK. With 0 bases removed from V and 5 bases from J, the gap between germline ends came to 21 bases. Sequencing used immunoSEQ multiplex PCR; TCRdb keeps in-frame clones, though not all of them. This table holds 100,000 to 150,000 clones, 70% to 90% found once. This chain uses TRBV14 with TRBJ2-3; D is possibly TRBD1 (6 bases). Material for sequencing was blood. This receptor was taken from a man between 45 and 60 years old in good health. The CDR3 spells CASSQDGAGTNQGDTQYF. CDR3 DNA: TGTGCCAGCAGCCAAGATGGCGCAGGGACAAACCAAGGAGATACGCAGTATTTT.